Each of the 29 T cell receptor beta chains below was sequenced from the same sample in a study of blood T cell repertoires in COVID-19. Profiling relied on immunoSEQ multiplex PCR, and the TCRdb table lists in-frame clones only, not all of them. The table includes 250,000 to 400,000 clones, over 75% detected once. The specimen was PBMCs or T cells enriched from blood (not recorded which). These receptors all come from a woman in her 30s who had recovered from COVID-19.

The rearrangement uses TRBV5-1 and TRBJ2-7; 11 bases agree with TRBD1. Germline V gene lookup returns CDR1 SGHRS and CDR2 YFSETQ. The CDR3 runs 14 residues. Unmatched junction bases numbered 5, after V lost 3 bases and J lost 6 bases. Here the CDR3 DNA reads TGCGCCAGCAGCTGGGGGACAGGGGGAGGCGAGCAGTACTTC. Residues: CASSWGTGGGEQYF.

The chain links TRBV7-8 to TRBJ1-1, with D perhaps matching TRBD1 (5 bases). Trimming removed 1 base from V and 7 bases from J, with 22 bases in between. This CDR3 is 17 amino acids long. In germline, CDR1 is SGHVS, CDR2 FQNEAQ. CDR3 in amino acids: CASSLDPTNRQLGEAFF. CDR3 bases: TGTGCCAGCAGCTTAGACCCCACTAACCGACAGTTGGGTGAAGCTTTCTTT.

The V call is TRBV7-2, the J call TRBJ1-1, with unresolved D. Trimming left V 2 bases short and J 3 bases short, with 7 bases between. This CDR3 contains 13 residues. Germline CDR1 is SGHTA and CDR2 is FQGNSA. Written as DNA, the CDR3 is TGTGCCAGCAGCTTAACAGCCTACACTGAAGCTTTCTTT. It yields the protein CASSLTAYTEAFF.

The chain carries TRBV9 and TRBJ1-4; D uncertain. Trimming left V 6 bases short and J 8 bases short, with 17 bases between. Looked up from germline, CDR1 is SGDLS and CDR2 is YYNGEE. This CDR3 is built from 14 residues. The CDR3 coding sequence is TGTGCCAGCACCCTAGTGGAGTTTCGGGAAAAACTGTTTTTT. Residues: CASTLVEFREKLFF.

This clone was seen only a few times. The CDR3 loop is CASSQDASGGREQYF. The CDR3 DNA sequence: TGTGCCAGCAGCCAAGACGCAAGCGGGGGGCGCGAGCAGTACTTC. The chain is built from TRBV3-1 (or the pseudogene TRBV3-2) and TRBJ2-7; 9 bases are a match to TRBD2. J gave up 6 bases and V 0 bases, and 6 bases lay outside the gene matches. Germline V lookup: CDR1 LGHDT, CDR2 YNNKEL (reference sequence). This CDR3 has 15 residues.

The chain recombines TRBV29-1 with TRBJ2-7; no definite D call. The V gene's germline CDR1 is SQVTM and CDR2 ANQGSEA. The CDR3 is made up of 13 amino acids. V lost 6 bases to trimming and J lost 0 bases, with 12 bases between them. The CDR3, as DNA: TGCAGCGTCCGGCGGTCTGACTCCTACGAGCAGTACTTC. Its translation is CSVRRSDSYEQYF.

The chain links TRBV5-4 to TRBJ1-2; the D is unclear. The germline CDR1 and CDR2 sequences are SGHNT and YYREEE (reference sequence). This CDR3 is 15 amino acids long. V lost 1 base and J 0 bases, leaving 10 bases between the germline ends. Here the CDR3 reads CASSLRSETNYGYTF. The DNA for the CDR3 is TGTGCCAGCAGCTTGAGGTCGGAGACTAACTATGGCTACACCTTC.

This clone was recorded a few times. The gene calls are TRBV10-2 and TRBJ1-5; 10 nucleotides align to TRBD1. J gave up 7 bases and V 2 bases, and 5 bases lay outside the gene matches. CDR1 is WSHSY, CDR2 SAAADI, per germline. The CDR3 spans 15 residues. The CDR3 region is CASSEPDRGHQPQHF. The DNA for the CDR3 is TGCGCCAGCAGTGAGCCTGACAGGGGGCACCAGCCCCAGCATTTT.

The gene calls are TRBV5-1 and TRBJ2-5; 7 bases match TRBD2. The germline gives CDR1 SGHRS, CDR2 YFSETQ. Trimming took 4 bases from V and 2 from J; bases not matched to a gene: 11. The CDR3 covers 16 residues. The CDR3 sequence is CASSPNGGLGQETQYF. CDR3 DNA sequence: TGCGCCAGCAGCCCGAACGGGGGGTTGGGGCAAGAGACCCAGTACTTC.

The J gene is TRBJ1-1, the V gene TRBV5-6; D remains unclear. Trimming took off 5 bases at V and 3 bases at J, with 23 bases between the two ends. The germline gives CDR1 SGHDT, CDR2 YYEEEE. The CDR3 is 17 residues long. The CDR3 is CASSSLGGLVIDTEAFF. CDR3 bases: TGTGCCAGCAGTTCGCTTGGAGGTTTGGTTATAGACACTGAAGCTTTCTTT.

The chain carries TRBV9 and TRBJ1-4; tentatively, D is TRBD1 (5 bases). This CDR3 contains 15 residues. Germline CDR1 reads SGDLS; CDR2 reads YYNGEE. The V end lost 0 bases, the J end lost 10 bases, and 16 bases lay between the germline ends. The CDR3 spells CASSVGTSAGGKLFF. The CDR3 nucleotides are TGTGCCAGCAGCGTAGGAACCTCGGCCGGGGGAAAACTGTTTTTT.

The rearrangement uses TRBV5-8 and TRBJ2-1; TRBD1 agrees at 9 bases. The V segment lost 6 bases and the J segment 5 bases; nucleotides outside the gene matches: 3. The CDR3 covers 13 residues. Germline loops: CDR1 SGHTS, CDR2 YDEGEE. DNA of the CDR3: TGTGCCAGCAAGGGACAGGGAAACAATGAGCAGTTCTTC. This sequence encodes CASKGQGNNEQFF.

The V and J genes are TRBV6-5 and TRBJ2-3, with 8 bases lining up with TRBD2. The CDR3 totals 14 residues. Germline V CDR1 and CDR2: MNHEY, SVGAGI. Germline trimming cut 5 bases from V and 2 bases from J; bases unmatched to any gene: 3. CDR3 DNA sequence: TGTGCCAGCAGTAGTAGCGGGGACACAGATACGCAGTATTTT. Amino acids: CASSSSGDTDTQYF.

V is TRBV28 and J is TRBJ1-1, with D possibly being TRBD1 (5 bases). In germline, CDR1 is MDHEN, CDR2 SYDVKM. The CDR3 is made up of 12 amino acids. V was cut by 1 base and J by 12 bases, with 12 bases left in between. For the CDR3, the DNA is TGTGCCAGCAGTTTATTAGCAGGGATAACTTTCTTT. Translation gives CASSLLAGITFF.

This clone was counted a single time. The V call is TRBV24-1, the J call TRBJ2-2; 10 nucleotides agree with TRBD1. Germline CDR1 and CDR2: KGHDR and SFDVKD. Trimming took 3 bases from V and 3 from J; bases not matched to a gene: 6. This CDR3 is 17 amino acids long. As DNA, the CDR3 is TGTGCCACCAGTGATCCACCAGGGACAGGGGACACCGGGGAGCTGTTTTTT. This gives the protein CATSDPPGTGDTGELFF.

The CDR3 is CASSFNSYGYTF. CDR3 nucleotides: TGTGCCAGCAGTTTTAACAGCTATGGCTACACCTTC. V gene TRBV12-3 or TRBV12-4 combines with J gene TRBJ1-2; D is uncertain. The CDR3 contains 12 residues. V lost 3 bases and J lost 4, with 6 bases in between.

V is TRBV6-5 and J is TRBJ2-7; no clear D gene. The length of the CDR3 is 13 residues. Trimming shortened V by 6 bases and J by 1 base, and 10 bases separated the two germline ends. Germline V gene data show CDR1 as MNHEY and CDR2 as SVGAGI. The CDR3 DNA sequence: TGTGCCAGCAGCAGGCAGAATTCCTACGAGCAGTACTTC. This codes for CASSRQNSYEQYF.

The chain carries TRBV6-1 and TRBJ1-1; a possible D gene is TRBD1 (6 bases). Trimming removed 3 bases at V and 4 bases at J, with 15 bases between. The CDR3 spans 15 residues. Germline V gene lookup returns CDR1 MNHNS and CDR2 SASEGT. CDR3 sequence: CASSDHRDGGTEAFF. The CDR3 nucleotides read TGTGCCAGCAGTGACCACAGGGATGGGGGCACTGAAGCTTTCTTT.

The gene calls are TRBV19 and TRBJ1-5; 7 bases map to TRBD1. Germline CDR1 is LNHDA and CDR2 is SQIVND (reference sequence). The CDR3 consists of 17 residues. V shed 2 bases, J shed 6 bases, and the junction held 13 bases outside the gene matches. The CDR3 here is CASSILPHRGNSQPQHF. In nucleotides, the CDR3 is TGTGCCAGTAGTATACTACCGCACAGGGGTAATAGTCAGCCCCAGCATTTT.

The chain is built from TRBV29-1 and TRBJ2-7; D may be TRBD1 (6 bases). CDR1 and CDR2 from the germline V gene are SQVTM and ANQGSEA. The CDR3 runs 11 residues. Trimming cost V 7 bases and J 5 bases, with 12 bases left between them. CDR3 protein: CSGRQAHEQYF. CDR3 coding DNA: TGCAGCGGACGACAGGCCCACGAGCAGTACTTC.

The sample holds one count of this clone. This CDR3 is CASSKLQGYSNQPQHF. In DNA form, the CDR3 reads TGTGCCAGTAGTAAACTACAGGGGTATAGCAATCAGCCCCAGCATTTT. This chain connects TRBV19 to TRBJ1-5; 7 bases line up with TRBD1. Trimming at V came to 4 bases and at J to 0 bases, leaving 6 bases not matched to a gene. The CDR3 spans 16 residues. Germline V gene lookup returns CDR1 LNHDA and CDR2 SQIVND (reference sequence).

The chain recombines TRBV7-8 with TRBJ1-2, with TRBD1 identical over 7 bases. Trimming cost V 3 bases and J 4 bases; bases outside gene matches: 14. Germline V gene lookup returns CDR1 SGHVS and CDR2 FQNEAQ. The CDR3 sequence is 17 residues long. The CDR3 DNA is TGTGCCAGCAGCTTGCACCCCTCGGACAGGTCCCTCTATGGCTACACCTTC. Amino acids: CASSLHPSDRSLYGYTF.

This clone was seen a few times. The chain links TRBV11-2 to TRBJ2-7; D not resolved. CDR1 SGHAT and CDR2 FQNNGV come from the germline V gene. The V and J ends lost 1 base and 6 bases respectively, with 10 bases between them. CDR3 length: 13 residues. In DNA, the CDR3 is TGTGCCAGCAGCTTAGGCGGATTAGGCGAGCAGTACTTC. Translated: CASSLGGLGEQYF.

The chain carries TRBV19 and TRBJ1-5; D unresolved. V was cut by 9 bases and J by 3 bases, with 15 bases left in between. The CDR3 length is 14 residues. CDR1 LNHDA and CDR2 SQIVND come from the germline V gene (reference sequence). DNA of the CDR3: TGTGCCAGAGAGGGCCGCAGGCCCAATCAGCCCCAGCATTTT. Encoded protein: CAREGRRPNQPQHF. The full variable domain, with the rest looked up from reference TRBV19 and TRBJ1-5, is DGGITQSPKYLFRKEGQNVTLSCEQNLNHDAMYWYRQDPGQGLRLIYYSQIVNDFQKGDIAEGYSVSREKKESFPLTVTSAQKNPTAFYLCAREGRRPNQPQHFGDGTRLSIL.

This chain connects TRBV19 to TRBJ1-5; the match to TRBD1 covers 7 bases. Germline V lookup: CDR1 LNHDA, CDR2 SQIVND (reference sequence). The trim removed 6 bases at V and 9 bases at J, leaving 11 bases unmatched. This CDR3 comprises 14 residues. CDR3 region: CASSKTGLGWPQHF. The CDR3 DNA is TGTGCCAGTAGCAAGACAGGGCTTGGATGGCCCCAGCATTTT.

This chain joins TRBV7-9 and TRBJ1-1; D remains ambiguous. V lost 2 bases and J lost 0, with 4 bases in between. The CDR3 totals 13 residues. The germline V gene has CDR1 SEHNR and CDR2 FQNEAQ (reference sequence). CDR3 sequence: CASSLSVNTEAFF. The DNA for the CDR3 is TGTGCCAGCAGCTTATCGGTGAACACTGAAGCTTTCTTT.

This rearrangement joins TRBV4-3 to TRBJ2-3; TRBD1 might be the D (6 bases). CDR3 length equals 16 residues. Germline V gene data show CDR1 as LGHNA and CDR2 as YSLEER. Trimming shortened V by 0 bases and J by 0 bases, and 10 bases separated the two germline ends. The DNA for the CDR3 is TGCGCCAGCAGCCAAGAAGACAGGACTAGCACAGATACGCAGTATTTT. Encoded protein: CASSQEDRTSTDTQYF.

This clone turned up a few times. J is TRBJ1-2 and V is TRBV9, with D perhaps matching TRBD1 (6 bases). CDR1 is SGDLS, CDR2 YYNGEE, per germline. V was clipped by 0 bases and J by 8 bases, with 11 bases between them. The length of the CDR3 is 13 residues. The CDR3 sequence is CASSVEQGWGYTF. Here the CDR3 DNA reads TGTGCCAGCAGCGTAGAACAGGGTTGGGGCTACACCTTC. Variable domain in full (rest from reference TRBV9 and TRBJ1-2): DSGVTQTPKHLITATGQRVTLRCSPRSGDLSVYWYQQSLDQGLQFLIQYYNGEERAKGNILERFSAQQFPDLHSELNLSSLELGDSALYFCASSVEQGWGYTFGSGTRLTVV.

The chain links TRBV27 to TRBJ1-2, with D perhaps matching TRBD1 (5 bases). Germline CDR1 reads MNHEY; CDR2 reads SMNVEV (reference sequence). The CDR3 sequence is 15 residues long. Trimming stripped 0 bases from V and 7 bases from J, with 15 bases between. The CDR3 is CASSLSSGVGGGYTF. CDR3 DNA sequence: TGTGCCAGCAGTTTATCTTCGGGGGTTGGGGGTGGCTACACCTTC.